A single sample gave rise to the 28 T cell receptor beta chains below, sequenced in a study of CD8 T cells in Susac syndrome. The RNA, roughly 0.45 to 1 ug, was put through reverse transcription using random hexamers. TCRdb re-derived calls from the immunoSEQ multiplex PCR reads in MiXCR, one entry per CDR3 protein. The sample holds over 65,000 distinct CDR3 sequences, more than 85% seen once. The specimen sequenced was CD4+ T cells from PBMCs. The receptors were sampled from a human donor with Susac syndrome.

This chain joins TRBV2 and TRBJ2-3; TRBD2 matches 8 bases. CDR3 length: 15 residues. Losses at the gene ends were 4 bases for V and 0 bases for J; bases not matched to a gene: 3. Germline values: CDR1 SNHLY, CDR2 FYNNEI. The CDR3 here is CASSVIAGSTDTQYF. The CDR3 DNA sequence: TGTGCCAGCAGTGTGATAGCGGGAAGCACAGATACGCAGTATTTT. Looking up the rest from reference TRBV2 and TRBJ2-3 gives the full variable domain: EPEVTQTPSHQVTQMGQEVILRCVPISNHLYFYWYRQILGQKVEFLVSFYNNEISEKSEIFDDQFSVERPDGSNFTLKIRSTKLEDSAMYFCASSVIAGSTDTQYFGPGTRLTVL.

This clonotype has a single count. The CDR3 DNA reads TGTGCCAGTAGAAACCGGGACAGTCAGAACTATGGCTACACCTTC. It is translated as CASRNRDSQNYGYTF. The chain carries TRBV19 and TRBJ1-2, with TRBD1 matching 7 bases. Per germline, CDR1 LNHDA and CDR2 SQIVND (reference sequence). The CDR3 extends over 15 amino acids. The junction had 9 bases not matched to a gene; V was cut back by 6 bases and J by 2 bases.

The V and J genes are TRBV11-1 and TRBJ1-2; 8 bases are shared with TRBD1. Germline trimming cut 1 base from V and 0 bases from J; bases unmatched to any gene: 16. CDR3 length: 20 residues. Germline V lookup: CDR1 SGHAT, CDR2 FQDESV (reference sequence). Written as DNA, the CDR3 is TGTGCCAGCAGCTTAGGGGGTAAAGGGACAGGCCCAAGAGCTAACTATGGCTACACCTTC. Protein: CASSLGGKGTGPRANYGYTF.

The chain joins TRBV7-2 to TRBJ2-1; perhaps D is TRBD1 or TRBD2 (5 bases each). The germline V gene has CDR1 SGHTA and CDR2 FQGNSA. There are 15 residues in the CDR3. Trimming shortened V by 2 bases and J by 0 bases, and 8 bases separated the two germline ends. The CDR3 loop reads CASSLKGSSYNEQFF. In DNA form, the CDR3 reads TGTGCCAGCAGCTTAAAGGGGAGCTCCTACAATGAGCAGTTCTTC.

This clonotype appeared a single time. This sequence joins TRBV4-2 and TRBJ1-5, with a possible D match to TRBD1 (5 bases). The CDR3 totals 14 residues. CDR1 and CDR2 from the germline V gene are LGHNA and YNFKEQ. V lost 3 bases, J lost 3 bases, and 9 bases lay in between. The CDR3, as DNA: TGTGCCAGCAGCCAGGGGGTAGTCAATCAGCCCCAGCATTTT. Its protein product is CASSQGVVNQPQHF.

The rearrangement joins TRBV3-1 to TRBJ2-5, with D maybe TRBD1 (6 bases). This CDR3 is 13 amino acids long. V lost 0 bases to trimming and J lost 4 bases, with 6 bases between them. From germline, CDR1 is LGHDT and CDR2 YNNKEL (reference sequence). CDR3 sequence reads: CASSQEGAETQYF. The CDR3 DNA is TGTGCCAGCAGCCAAGAGGGGGCAGAGACCCAGTACTTC.

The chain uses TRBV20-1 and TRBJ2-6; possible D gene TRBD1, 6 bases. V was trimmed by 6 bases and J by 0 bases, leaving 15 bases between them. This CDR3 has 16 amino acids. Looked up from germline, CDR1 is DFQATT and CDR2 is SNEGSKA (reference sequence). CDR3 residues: CSAQQGFSSGANVLTF. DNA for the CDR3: TGCAGTGCACAGCAGGGGTTTAGCTCTGGGGCCAACGTCCTGACTTTC.

The CDR3 DNA follows: TGTGCCACCACCGGGGGCTACAATGAGCAGTTCTTC. This codes for CATTGGYNEQFF. The chain uses TRBV24-1 and TRBJ2-1, with D possibly being TRBD2 (6 bases). Trimming removed 8 bases from V and 3 bases from J, with 7 bases in between. Germline V gene sequence: CDR1 KGHDR, CDR2 SFDVKD. The length of the CDR3 is 12 residues.

CDR3 in DNA: TGCGCCAGCAGTCACGACAGGGAGCCGGAGACCCAGTACTTC. Protein sequence: CASSHDREPETQYF. The V call is TRBV5-1, the J call TRBJ2-5; 7 bases are shared with TRBD1. V lost 5 bases to trimming and J lost 5 bases; unmatched junction nucleotides: 9. This CDR3 contains 14 residues. The germline CDR1 and CDR2 sequences are SGHRS and YFSETQ.

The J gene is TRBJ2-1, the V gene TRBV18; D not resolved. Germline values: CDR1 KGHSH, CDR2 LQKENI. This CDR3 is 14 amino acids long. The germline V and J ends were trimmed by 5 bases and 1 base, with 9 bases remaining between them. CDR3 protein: CASSGDGSYNEQFF. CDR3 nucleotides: TGTGCCAGCTCAGGAGACGGTTCCTACAATGAGCAGTTCTTC.

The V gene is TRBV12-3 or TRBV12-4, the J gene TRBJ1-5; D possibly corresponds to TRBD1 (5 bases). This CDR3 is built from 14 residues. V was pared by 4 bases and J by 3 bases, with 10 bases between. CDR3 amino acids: CASSYQGFNQPQHF. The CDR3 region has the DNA TGTGCCAGCAGTTACCAGGGCTTCAATCAGCCCCAGCATTTT.

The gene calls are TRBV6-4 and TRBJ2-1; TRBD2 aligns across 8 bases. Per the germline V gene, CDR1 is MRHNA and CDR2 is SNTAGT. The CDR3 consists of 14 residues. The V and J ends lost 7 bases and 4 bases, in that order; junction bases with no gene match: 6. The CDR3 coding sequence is TGTGCCAGCAAGCGGGGGACCGATTACAATGAGCAGTTCTTC. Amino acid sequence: CASKRGTDYNEQFF.

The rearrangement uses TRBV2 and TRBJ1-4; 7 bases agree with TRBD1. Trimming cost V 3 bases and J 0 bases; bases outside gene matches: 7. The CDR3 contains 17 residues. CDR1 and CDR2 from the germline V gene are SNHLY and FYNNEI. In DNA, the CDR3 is TGTGCCAGCAGTGACAGGGGGTTAAGAACAACTAATGAAAAACTGTTTTTT. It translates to CASSDRGLRTTNEKLFF.

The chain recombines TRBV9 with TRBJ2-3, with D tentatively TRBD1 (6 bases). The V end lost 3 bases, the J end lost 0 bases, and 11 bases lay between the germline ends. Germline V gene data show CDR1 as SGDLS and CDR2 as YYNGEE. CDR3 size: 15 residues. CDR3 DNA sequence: TGTGCCAGCAGCGCTGGACAGTCTAGCACAGATACGCAGTATTTT. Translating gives CASSAGQSSTDTQYF.

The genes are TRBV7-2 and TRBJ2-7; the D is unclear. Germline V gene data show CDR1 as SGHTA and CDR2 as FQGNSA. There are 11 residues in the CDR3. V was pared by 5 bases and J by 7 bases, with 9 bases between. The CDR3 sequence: CASSRDREQYF. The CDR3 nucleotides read TGTGCCAGCAGCCGAGATAGAGAGCAGTACTTC. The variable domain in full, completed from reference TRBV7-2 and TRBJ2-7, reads GAGVSQSPSNKVTEKGKDVELRCDPISGHTALYWYRQSLGQGLEFLIYFQGNSAPDKSGLPSDRFSAERTGGSVSTLTIQRTQQEDSAVYLCASSRDREQYFGPGTRLTVT.

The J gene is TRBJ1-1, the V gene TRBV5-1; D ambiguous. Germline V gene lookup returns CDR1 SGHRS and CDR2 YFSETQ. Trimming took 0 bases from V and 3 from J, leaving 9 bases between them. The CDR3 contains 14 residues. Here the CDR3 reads CASSLGTGYTEAFF. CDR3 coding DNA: TGCGCCAGCAGCTTGGGCACGGGTTACACTGAAGCTTTCTTT.

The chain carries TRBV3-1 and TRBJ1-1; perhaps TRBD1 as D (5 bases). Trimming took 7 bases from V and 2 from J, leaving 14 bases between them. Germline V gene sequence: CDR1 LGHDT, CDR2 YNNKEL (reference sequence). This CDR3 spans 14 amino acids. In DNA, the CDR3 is TGTGCCAGCACCCTACAGGAAATCAACACTGAAGCTTTCTTT. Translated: CASTLQEINTEAFF.

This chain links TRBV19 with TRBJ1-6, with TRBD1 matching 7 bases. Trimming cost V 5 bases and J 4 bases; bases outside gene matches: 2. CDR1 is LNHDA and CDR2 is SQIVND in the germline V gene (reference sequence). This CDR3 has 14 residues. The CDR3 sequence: CASSAGQYNSPLHF. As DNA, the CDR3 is TGTGCCAGTAGTGCGGGACAGTATAATTCACCCCTCCACTTT.

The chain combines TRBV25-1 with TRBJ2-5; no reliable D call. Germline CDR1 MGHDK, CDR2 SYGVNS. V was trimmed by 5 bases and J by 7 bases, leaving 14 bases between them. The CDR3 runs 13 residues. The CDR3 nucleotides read TGTGCCAGCAGTCGACCCGGTACCGGGACCCAGTACTTC. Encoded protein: CASSRPGTGTQYF.

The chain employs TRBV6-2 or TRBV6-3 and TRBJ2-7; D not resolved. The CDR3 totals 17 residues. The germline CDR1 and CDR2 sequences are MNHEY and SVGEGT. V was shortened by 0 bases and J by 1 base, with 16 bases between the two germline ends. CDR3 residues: CASSYSYQSLGSYEQYF. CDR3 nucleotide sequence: TGTGCCAGCAGTTACTCGTACCAGTCCCTCGGGTCCTACGAGCAGTACTTC.

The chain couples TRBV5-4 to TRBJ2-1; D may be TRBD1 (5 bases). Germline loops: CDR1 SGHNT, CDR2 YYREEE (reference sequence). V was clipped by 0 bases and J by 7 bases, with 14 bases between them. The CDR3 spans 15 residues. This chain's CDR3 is CASSLAGQGGNEQFF. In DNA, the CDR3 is TGTGCCAGCAGCTTGGCCGGGCAGGGTGGGAATGAGCAGTTCTTC. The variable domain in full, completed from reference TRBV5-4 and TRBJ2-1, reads ETGVTQSPTHLIKTRGQQVTLRCSSQSGHNTVSWYQQALGQGPQFIFQYYREEENGRGNFPPRFSGLQFPNYSSELNVNALELDDSALYLCASSLAGQGGNEQFFGPGTRLTVL.

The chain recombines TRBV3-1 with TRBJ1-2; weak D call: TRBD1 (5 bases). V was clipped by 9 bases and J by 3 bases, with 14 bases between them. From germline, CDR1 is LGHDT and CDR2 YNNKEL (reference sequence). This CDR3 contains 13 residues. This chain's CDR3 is CASALLGDYGYTF. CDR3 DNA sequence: TGTGCCAGTGCCCTGCTAGGGGACTATGGCTACACCTTC.

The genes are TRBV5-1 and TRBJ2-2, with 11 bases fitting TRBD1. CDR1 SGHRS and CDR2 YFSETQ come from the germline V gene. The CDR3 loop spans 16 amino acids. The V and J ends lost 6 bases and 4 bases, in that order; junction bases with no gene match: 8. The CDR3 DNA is TGCGCCAGCAACCTGGACAGGGGGCGGGTCACCGGGGAGCTGTTTTTT. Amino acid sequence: CASNLDRGRVTGELFF.

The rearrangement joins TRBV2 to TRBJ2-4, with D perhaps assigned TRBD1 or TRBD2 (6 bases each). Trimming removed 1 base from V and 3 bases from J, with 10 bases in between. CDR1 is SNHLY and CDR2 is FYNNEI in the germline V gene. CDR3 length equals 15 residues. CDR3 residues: CASSEGGAVKNIQYF. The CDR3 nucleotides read TGTGCCAGCAGTGAAGGGGGGGCAGTCAAAAACATTCAGTACTTC.

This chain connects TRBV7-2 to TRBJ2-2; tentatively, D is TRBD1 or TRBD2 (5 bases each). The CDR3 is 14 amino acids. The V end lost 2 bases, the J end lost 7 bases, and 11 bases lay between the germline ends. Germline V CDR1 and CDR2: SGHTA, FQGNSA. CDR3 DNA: TGTGCCAGCAGCTTACATAGGGGAGTCGGGGAGCTGTTTTTT. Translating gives CASSLHRGVGELFF. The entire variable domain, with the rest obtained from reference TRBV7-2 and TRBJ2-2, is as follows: GAGVSQSPSNKVTEKGKDVELRCDPISGHTALYWYRQSLGQGLEFLIYFQGNSAPDKSGLPSDRFSAERTGGSVSTLTIQRTQQEDSAVYLCASSLHRGVGELFFGEGSRLTVL.

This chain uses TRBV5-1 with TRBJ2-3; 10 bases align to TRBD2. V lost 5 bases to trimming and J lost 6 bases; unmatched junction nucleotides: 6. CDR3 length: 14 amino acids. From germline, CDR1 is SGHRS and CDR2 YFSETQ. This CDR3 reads CASRPGTSVDTQYF. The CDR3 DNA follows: TGCGCCAGCAGACCCGGGACTAGCGTGGATACGCAGTATTTT.

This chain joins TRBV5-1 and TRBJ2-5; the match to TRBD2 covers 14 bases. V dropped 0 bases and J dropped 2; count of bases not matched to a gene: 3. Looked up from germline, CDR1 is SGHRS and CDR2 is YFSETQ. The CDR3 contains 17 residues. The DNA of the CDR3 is TGCGCCAGCAGCTTGGGACTAGCGGGGGGGCCGCAAGAGACCCAGTACTTC. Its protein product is CASSLGLAGGPQETQYF.

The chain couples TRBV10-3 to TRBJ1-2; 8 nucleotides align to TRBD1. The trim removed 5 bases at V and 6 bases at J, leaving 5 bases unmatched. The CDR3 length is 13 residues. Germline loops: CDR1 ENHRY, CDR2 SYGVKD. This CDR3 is CAISHTGGDGYTF. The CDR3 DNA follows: TGTGCCATCAGTCATACAGGGGGGGATGGCTACACCTTC.